The entry below gives a single T cell receptor (beta chain) sequence along with its context. Antigen: not known. No infections or other immune events were documented during collection. Clones were read by immunoSEQ multiplex PCR, and TCRdb kept only the in-frame ones, dropping some. In the table there are some 99,000 clones, 88% of which are singletons. In germline, CDR1 is GTSNPN, CDR2 SVGIG (reference sequence). The CDR3 runs 14 residues. V lost 4 bases, J lost 4 bases, and 11 bases lay in between. The data originate from a study of identifying expanded T cells in peripheral blood. The study's findings and limits: Over two and four weeks, about 15 and 19 clones changed, versus approximately 1.1 between replicates.

Sequenced sample: blood. The genes are TRBV30 and TRBJ2-6; the D gene is possibly TRBD1 (5 bases). The sequence came from a person aged 18 to 75 in good health. CDR3 coding DNA: TGTGCCTGGACAGGGCAATCCGGGGCCAACGTCCTGACTTTC. Amino acid sequence: CAWTGQSGANVLTF.